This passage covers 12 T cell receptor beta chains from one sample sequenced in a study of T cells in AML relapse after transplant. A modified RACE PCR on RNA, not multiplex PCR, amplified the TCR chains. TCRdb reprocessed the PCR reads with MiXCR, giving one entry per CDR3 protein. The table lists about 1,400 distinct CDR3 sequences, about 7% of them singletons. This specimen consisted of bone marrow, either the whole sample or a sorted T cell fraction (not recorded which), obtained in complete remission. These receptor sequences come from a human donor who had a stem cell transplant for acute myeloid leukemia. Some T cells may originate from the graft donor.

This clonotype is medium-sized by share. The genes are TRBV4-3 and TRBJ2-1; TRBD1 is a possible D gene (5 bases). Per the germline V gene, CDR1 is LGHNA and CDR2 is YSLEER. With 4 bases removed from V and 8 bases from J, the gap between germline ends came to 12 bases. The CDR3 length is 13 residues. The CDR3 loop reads CASSLSVGDEQFF. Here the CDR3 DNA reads TGCGCCAGCAGCCTCTCCGTAGGGGATGAGCAGTTCTTC.

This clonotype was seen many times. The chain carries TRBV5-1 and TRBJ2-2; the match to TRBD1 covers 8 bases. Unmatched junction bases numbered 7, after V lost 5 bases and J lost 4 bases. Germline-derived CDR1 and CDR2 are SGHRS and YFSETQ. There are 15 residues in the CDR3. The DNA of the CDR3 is TGCGCCAGCAGTCCAGGGGGCTCAGGCACCGGGGAGCTGTTTTTT. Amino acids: CASSPGGSGTGELFF.

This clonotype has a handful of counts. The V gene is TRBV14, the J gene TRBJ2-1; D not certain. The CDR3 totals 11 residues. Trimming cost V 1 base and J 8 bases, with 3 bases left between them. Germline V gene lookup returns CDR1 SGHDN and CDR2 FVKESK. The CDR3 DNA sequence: TGTGCCAGCAGCCAAGCCCATGAGCAGTTCTTC. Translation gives CASSQAHEQFF.

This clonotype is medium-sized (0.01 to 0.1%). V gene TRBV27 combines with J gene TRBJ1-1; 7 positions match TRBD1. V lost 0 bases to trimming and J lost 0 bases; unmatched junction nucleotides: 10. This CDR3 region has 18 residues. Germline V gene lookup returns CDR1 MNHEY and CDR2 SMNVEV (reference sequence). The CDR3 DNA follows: TGTGCCAGCAGTTTATCGCGATTCACAGGGGCCGTGAACACTGAAGCTTTCTTT. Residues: CASSLSRFTGAVNTEAFF.

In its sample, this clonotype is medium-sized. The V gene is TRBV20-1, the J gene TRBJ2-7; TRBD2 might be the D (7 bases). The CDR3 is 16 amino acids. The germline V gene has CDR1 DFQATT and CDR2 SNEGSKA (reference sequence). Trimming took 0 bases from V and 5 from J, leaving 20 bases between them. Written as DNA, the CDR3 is TGCAGTGCTAGAGATTCGGGGGGACATAGGTTGGACGAGCAGTACTTC. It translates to CSARDSGGHRLDEQYF.

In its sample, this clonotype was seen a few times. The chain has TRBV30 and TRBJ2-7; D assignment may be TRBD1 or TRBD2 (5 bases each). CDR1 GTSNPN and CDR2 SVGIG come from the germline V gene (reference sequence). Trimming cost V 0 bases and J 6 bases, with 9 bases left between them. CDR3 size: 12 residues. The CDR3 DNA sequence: TGTGCCTGGAGTGTATTCGGGACCGAGCAGTACTTC. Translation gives CAWSVFGTEQYF. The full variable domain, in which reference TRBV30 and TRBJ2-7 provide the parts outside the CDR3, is SQTIHQWPATLVQPVGSPLSLECTVEGTSNPNLYWYRQAAGRGLQLLFYSVGIGQISSEVPQNLSASRPQDRQFILSSKKLLLSDSGFYLCAWSVFGTEQYFGPGTRLTVT.

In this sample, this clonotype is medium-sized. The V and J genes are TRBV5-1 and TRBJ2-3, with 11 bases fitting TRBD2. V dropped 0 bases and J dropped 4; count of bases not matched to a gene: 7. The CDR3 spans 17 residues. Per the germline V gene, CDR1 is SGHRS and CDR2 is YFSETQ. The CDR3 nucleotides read TGCGCCAGCAGCTTGGGACTAGCGGGACTCGAGGCAGATACGCAGTATTTT. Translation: CASSLGLAGLEADTQYF.

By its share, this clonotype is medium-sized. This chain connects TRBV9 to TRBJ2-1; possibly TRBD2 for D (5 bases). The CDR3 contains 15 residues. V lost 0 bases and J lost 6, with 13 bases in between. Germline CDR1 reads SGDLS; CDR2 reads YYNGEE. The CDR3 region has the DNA TGTGCCAGCAGCGTAGGAGGGAGTTGGGGCAATGAGCAGTTCTTC. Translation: CASSVGGSWGNEQFF.

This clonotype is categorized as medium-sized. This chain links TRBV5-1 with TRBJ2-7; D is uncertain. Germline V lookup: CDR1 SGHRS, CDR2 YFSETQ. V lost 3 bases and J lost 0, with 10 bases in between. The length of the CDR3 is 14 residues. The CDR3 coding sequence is TGCGCCAGCAGCTGGGATACATCCTCCTACGAGCAGTACTTC. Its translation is CASSWDTSSYEQYF. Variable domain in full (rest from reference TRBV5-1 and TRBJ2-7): KAGVTQTPRYLIKTRGQQVTLSCSPISGHRSVSWYQQTPGQGLQFLFEYFSETQRNKGNFPGRFSGRQFSNSRSEMNVSTLELGDSALYLCASSWDTSSYEQYFGPGTRLTVT.

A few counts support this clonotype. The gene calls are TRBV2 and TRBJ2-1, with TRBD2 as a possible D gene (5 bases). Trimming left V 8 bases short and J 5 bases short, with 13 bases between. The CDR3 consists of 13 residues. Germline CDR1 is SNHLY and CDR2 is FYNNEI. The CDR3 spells CASLGGRDNEQFF. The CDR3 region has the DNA TGTGCCAGCCTAGGAGGTAGGGACAATGAGCAGTTCTTC.

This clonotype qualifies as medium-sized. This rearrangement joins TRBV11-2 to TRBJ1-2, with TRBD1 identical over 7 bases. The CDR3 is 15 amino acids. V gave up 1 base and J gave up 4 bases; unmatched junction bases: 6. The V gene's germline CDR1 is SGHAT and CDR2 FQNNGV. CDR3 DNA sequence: TGTGCCAGCAGCTTAGGGGGGACAGACTCCTATGGCTACACCTTC. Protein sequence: CASSLGGTDSYGYTF.

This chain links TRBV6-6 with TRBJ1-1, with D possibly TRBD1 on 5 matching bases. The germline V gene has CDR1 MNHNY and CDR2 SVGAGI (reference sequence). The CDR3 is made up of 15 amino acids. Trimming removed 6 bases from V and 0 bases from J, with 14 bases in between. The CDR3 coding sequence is TGTGCCAGCAGCCGCCCGACAGCCCTGAACACTGAAGCTTTCTTT. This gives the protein CASSRPTALNTEAFF.